These 10 T cell receptor beta chains share one sample of origin, sequenced in a study of cytomegalovirus exposure and HLA in healthy donors. PCR involved 60 Vbeta and 13 Jbeta primers. Assay: immunoSEQ multiplex PCR; the TCRdb copy retains only in-frame clones and omits some. Of some 170,000 clones detected, roughly four fifths appear once; the ten largest clones hold over 2.5%. Sequencing was performed on PBMCs. The receptors originated from a male donor in good health and CMV-seronegative.

V is TRBV19 and J is TRBJ1-5; a possible D gene is TRBD1 (6 bases). Germline V gene data show CDR1 as LNHDA and CDR2 as SQIVND (reference sequence). Trimming stripped 4 bases from V and 1 base from J, with 17 bases between. The length of the CDR3 is 17 residues. The CDR3 protein is CASSTSTGIGSNQPQHF. CDR3 DNA sequence: TGTGCCAGTAGTACCTCAACAGGGATCGGAAGCAATCAGCCCCAGCATTTT.

The V call is TRBV7-2, the J call TRBJ2-1; a possible D gene is TRBD2 (5 bases). V was trimmed by 5 bases and J by 7 bases, leaving 12 bases between them. Germline assignment: CDR1 SGHTA and CDR2 FQGNSA. CDR3 size: 13 residues. The CDR3 is CASSGLTGNEQFF. The CDR3 region has the DNA TGTGCCAGCAGCGGACTGACGGGGAATGAGCAGTTCTTC.

The chain employs TRBV30 and TRBJ2-7, with D possibly TRBD1 on 6 matching bases. V was shortened by 3 bases and J by 5 bases, with 14 bases between the two germline ends. Germline CDR1 is GTSNPN and CDR2 is SVGIG (reference sequence). The CDR3 has 13 amino acids. CDR3 sequence (DNA): TGTGCCTGGAGGGCCAGGGGTATTGACGAGCAGTACTTC. It translates to CAWRARGIDEQYF.

There are a few counts of this clone. V usage is TRBV9 and J usage is TRBJ2-3; D might be TRBD2 (7 bases). V was shortened by 1 base and J by 4 bases, with 16 bases between the two germline ends. CDR3 length: 16 amino acids. Germline-derived CDR1 and CDR2 are SGDLS and YYNGEE. This CDR3 is CASSVRSGGASDTQYF. The CDR3 region has the DNA TGTGCCAGCAGCGTACGGTCGGGGGGCGCCTCAGATACGCAGTATTTT.

The rearrangement links TRBV29-1 to TRBJ1-2; no firm D call. Germline loops: CDR1 SQVTM, CDR2 ANQGSEA. The V end was cut by 4 bases, the J end by 4 bases, with 7 bases between. The CDR3 covers 11 residues. The DNA of the CDR3 is TGCAGCGTTGGCGACTCCTATGGCTACACCTTC. This gives the protein CSVGDSYGYTF.

The V and J genes are TRBV27 and TRBJ2-1, with TRBD2 identical over 10 bases. The length of the CDR3 is 15 residues. Germline V gene sequence: CDR1 MNHEY, CDR2 SMNVEV (reference sequence). The J segment lost 7 bases and the V segment lost 0 bases, leaving 3 bases of the junction unmatched. CDR3 nucleotide sequence: TGTGCCAGCAGTTTATCTCTAGCGGGAGTGAATGAGCAGTTCTTC. Amino acids: CASSLSLAGVNEQFF.

The CDR3 spells CASSMALLEKLFF. CDR3 nucleotides: TGTGCCAGCAGTATGGCTCTCCTTGAAAAACTGTTTTTT. The rearrangement joins TRBV6-5 to TRBJ1-4; no clear D gene. The V gene's germline CDR1 is MNHEY and CDR2 SVGAGI. Between the trimmed V and J ends, which lost 5 bases and 7 bases, there was a span of 11 bases. The CDR3 length is 13 residues.

The chain uses TRBV7-9 and TRBJ1-6; D is possibly TRBD1 (6 bases). The germline gives CDR1 SEHNR, CDR2 FQNEAQ (reference sequence). The CDR3 has 14 residues. V was cut by 3 bases and J by 7 bases, with 10 bases left in between. CDR3 sequence (DNA): TGTGCCAGCAGCTTGGCAGGGGCAAATTCACCCCTCCACTTT. This sequence encodes CASSLAGANSPLHF.

V gene TRBV6-1 combines with J gene TRBJ1-2; 9 nucleotides line up with TRBD1. Germline V gives CDR1 MNHNS, CDR2 SASEGT. The CDR3 runs 13 residues. V lost 1 base and J lost 8; bases outside the gene matches: 2. The CDR3 nucleotides read TGTGCCAGCAGTGAAGGGACAGGGGTGGGCTACACCTTC. Protein sequence: CASSEGTGVGYTF.

The chain is built from TRBV7-3 and TRBJ2-2; TRBD1 agrees at 8 bases. The CDR3 has 16 residues. Trimming removed 3 bases from V and 0 bases from J; junction bases left unmatched: 3. The V gene's germline CDR1 is SGHTA and CDR2 FQGTGA. CDR3 sequence: CASSLGTGTNTGELFF. The CDR3 nucleotides read TGTGCCAGCAGCTTGGGGACAGGAACGAACACCGGGGAGCTGTTTTTT.